The 7 T cell receptor beta chains below were found in one sample sequenced in a study of somatic mutations in cytotoxic T cells in rheumatoid arthritis (dated by TCRdb to 2016 to 2017). The method was the immunoSEQ multiplex PCR assay. TCRdb's version of the immuneACCESS table is confined to in-frame rearrangements and falls short of the full clone set. An unresolved V gene accounts for under half of the shortfall where checked; the remainder is of unknown origin. This sample lists approximately 9,600 clones; around four fifths were detected once. Of the sample, about 8.1% is held by the ten largest clones. Input material: CD8+ T cells sorted from blood. The origin of the receptors is an adult with rheumatoid arthritis.

The V and J genes are TRBV9 and TRBJ2-3, with D perhaps given as TRBD1 or TRBD2 (7 bases each). This CDR3 spans 15 amino acids. Germline CDR1 reads SGDLS; CDR2 reads YYNGEE. The V gene lost 4 bases and the J gene lost 6 bases, with 18 bases spanning the gap. The chain's CDR3 is CASSPLGGGQDTQYF. The CDR3 nucleotides are TGTGCCAGCAGCCCCTTGGGGGGGGGACAGGATACGCAGTATTTT.

This chain uses TRBV6-5 with TRBJ2-7; TRBD2 matches 8 bases. Germline CDR1 MNHEY, CDR2 SVGAGI. The CDR3 covers 13 residues. V dropped 8 bases and J dropped 5; count of bases not matched to a gene: 8. The CDR3 DNA follows: TGTGCCAGCTCGGGACTAGGGCCCGACGAGCAGTACTTC. Its translation: CASSGLGPDEQYF.

The chain combines TRBV6-5 with TRBJ2-7; a weak D match, TRBD2 (7 bases). V was shortened by 4 bases and J by 0 bases, with 13 bases between the two germline ends. Germline lookup yields CDR1 MNHEY and CDR2 SVGAGI. CDR3 length: 15 amino acids. The CDR3 nucleotides are TGTGCCAGCAGTTCACAGGGAGGGGGCTCCTACGAGCAGTACTTC. As protein: CASSSQGGGSYEQYF.

A single count supports this clone. The chain combines TRBV15 with TRBJ1-4, with D tentatively TRBD1 (5 bases). The CDR3 spans 16 residues. The ends were cut back, 0 bases at V and 3 bases at J, with 11 bases in the middle. In germline, CDR1 is LNHNV, CDR2 YYDKDF (reference sequence). The CDR3 is CATSRDAAGSNEKLFF. The DNA for the CDR3 is TGTGCCACCAGCAGAGATGCGGCAGGGTCTAATGAAAAACTGTTTTTT.

The chain combines TRBV9 with TRBJ2-7; 7 nucleotides line up with TRBD2. The CDR3 has 13 amino acids. Germline CDR1 SGDLS, CDR2 YYNGEE. V gave up 5 bases and J gave up 6 bases; unmatched junction bases: 8. The CDR3 region is CASSGTTHAEQYF. CDR3 nucleotide sequence: TGTGCCAGCAGTGGGACTACCCATGCCGAGCAGTACTTC.

A word on this clone: This same CDR3 is encoded by further DNA sequences in the sample. This rearrangement joins TRBV5-6 to TRBJ2-1; 8 positions agree with TRBD2. Germline V gene data show CDR1 as SGHDT and CDR2 as YYEEEE. V lost 4 bases and J lost 4; bases outside the gene matches: 4. This CDR3 has 14 amino acids. CDR3 sequence reads: CASSLTSGYNEQFF. Written as DNA, the CDR3 is TGTGCCAGCAGCCTAACTAGCGGATACAATGAGCAGTTCTTC.

V usage is TRBV5-4 and J usage is TRBJ2-3; 8 bases fit TRBD2. Germline V gene data show CDR1 as SGHNT and CDR2 as YYREEE (reference sequence). The CDR3 contains 14 residues. With V trimmed by 4 bases and J by 1 base, 2 bases remained unmatched. CDR3 nucleotide sequence: TGTGCCAGCAGCCTTAGCGGGGGCACAGATACGCAGTATTTT. Protein product: CASSLSGGTDTQYF. Combining the CDR3 with reference TRBV5-4 and TRBJ2-3 gives the whole variable domain ETGVTQSPTHLIKTRGQQVTLRCSSQSGHNTVSWYQQALGQGPQFIFQYYREEENGRGNFPPRFSGLQFPNYSSELNVNALELDDSALYLCASSLSGGTDTQYFGPGTRLTVL.